These 2 T cell receptor beta chains originate from one sample sequenced in a study of shared clonotypes between healthy human individuals. Libraries were prepared by immunoSEQ multiplex PCR; TCRdb keeps only in-frame clonotypes and omits some of them. Among 490,000 or so clones listed, about 80% were seen once. The sequencing input was PBMCs. Receptors originate from a woman in her thirties or forties in good health. Some clones in this sample may be carry-over from other donors' samples.

Worth noting for this clone: The sample contains more than one DNA sequence encoding this CDR3. The chain employs TRBV28 and TRBJ2-7, with TRBD1 matching over 8 bases. The V gene end was trimmed by 6 bases and the J gene end by 1 base; junction bases not matched to a gene: 8. The germline gives CDR1 MDHEN, CDR2 SYDVKM. The CDR3 loop spans 15 amino acids. The CDR3 nucleotides read TGTGCCAGCAGATCGACAGGGGCCGGATCCTACGAGCAGTACTTC. Translated: CASRSTGAGSYEQYF.

The chain recombines TRBV30 with TRBJ2-7; a possible D gene is TRBD1 (6 bases). This CDR3 has 14 residues. Trimming cost V 3 bases and J 3 bases, with 15 bases left between them. Germline CDR1 is GTSNPN and CDR2 is SVGIG (reference sequence). The CDR3 bases are TGTGCCTGGAGAGGTATTCACAGGGTCTACGAGCAGTACTTC. Its translation is CAWRGIHRVYEQYF. The entire variable domain, with the rest obtained from reference TRBV30 and TRBJ2-7, is as follows: SQTIHQWPATLVQPVGSPLSLECTVEGTSNPNLYWYRQAAGRGLQLLFYSVGIGQISSEVPQNLSASRPQDRQFILSSKKLLLSDSGFYLCAWRGIHRVYEQYFGPGTRLTVT.